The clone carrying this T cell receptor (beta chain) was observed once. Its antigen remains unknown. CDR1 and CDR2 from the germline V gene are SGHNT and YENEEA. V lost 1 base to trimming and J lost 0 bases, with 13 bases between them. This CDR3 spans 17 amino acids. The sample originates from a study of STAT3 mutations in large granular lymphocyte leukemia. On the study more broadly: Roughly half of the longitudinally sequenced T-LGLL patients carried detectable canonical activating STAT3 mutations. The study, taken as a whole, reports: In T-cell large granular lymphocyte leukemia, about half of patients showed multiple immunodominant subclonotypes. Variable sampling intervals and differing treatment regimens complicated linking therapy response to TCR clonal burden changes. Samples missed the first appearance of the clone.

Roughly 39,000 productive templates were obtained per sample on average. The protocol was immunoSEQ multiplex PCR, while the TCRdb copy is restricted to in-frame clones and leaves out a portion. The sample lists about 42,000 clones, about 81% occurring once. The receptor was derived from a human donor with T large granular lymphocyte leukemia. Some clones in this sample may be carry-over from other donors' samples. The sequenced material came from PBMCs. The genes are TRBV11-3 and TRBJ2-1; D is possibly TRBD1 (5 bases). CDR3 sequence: CASSLGDRLSSYNEQFF. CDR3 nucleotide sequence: TGTGCCAGCAGCTTAGGTGACAGACTCAGCTCCTACAATGAGCAGTTCTTC.